These 26 T cell receptor beta chains were all obtained from the same sample, sequenced in a study of cytomegalovirus exposure and HLA in healthy donors (TCRdb year 2017). The library was generated by the immunoSEQ multiplex PCR assay. A mixture of 60 forward primers for TCR Vbeta segments and 13 reverse primers for TCR Jbeta segments was used in the multiplex PCR. In its TCRdb copy, this immuneACCESS table keeps in-frame sequences only and misses some clones. Where compared with another copy, unresolved V genes explain less than half of these, and the others have no known cause. The sample includes 140,000 to 150,000 clones, with 61% observed a single time. Together, the top ten hold around 1.8% of the sample. The sample comprised PBMCs. The receptors come from a male donor in good health and CMV-seronegative.

V usage is TRBV15 and J usage is TRBJ1-1; 7 bases fit TRBD1. V was pared by 3 bases and J by 0 bases, with 4 bases of the junction left unmatched. The length of the CDR3 is 15 residues. Germline lookup yields CDR1 LNHNV and CDR2 YYDKDF (reference sequence). The CDR3: CATSRDRRMNTEAFF. The DNA for the CDR3 is TGTGCCACCAGCAGGGACAGGCGAATGAACACTGAAGCTTTCTTT.

This clone has more than one count but fewer than ten. The rearrangement links TRBV7-2 to TRBJ2-3; D is perhaps TRBD2 (6 bases). V was clipped by 3 bases and J by 5 bases, with 15 bases between them. Germline-derived CDR1 and CDR2 are SGHTA and FQGNSA. This CDR3 is built from 15 residues. In DNA, the CDR3 is TGTGCCAGCAGCTTGGAAGCGGGCGCTGGAGATACGCAGTATTTT. Amino acid sequence: CASSLEAGAGDTQYF.

The chain has TRBV5-4 and TRBJ2-5, with 10 bases lining up with TRBD2. The CDR3 contains 15 residues. Unmatched junction bases numbered 1, after V lost 2 bases and J lost 0 bases. Germline loops: CDR1 SGHNT, CDR2 YYREEE (reference sequence). CDR3 loop: CASSFLAGDQETQYF. Written as DNA, the CDR3 is TGTGCCAGCAGCTTTCTAGCGGGAGACCAAGAGACCCAGTACTTC.

On this clone: This same CDR3 is encoded by further DNA sequences in the sample. The chain has TRBV5-1 and TRBJ2-3; unclear D gene. With 2 bases removed from V and 4 bases from J, the gap between germline ends came to 11 bases. This CDR3 has 14 amino acids. Germline CDR1 SGHRS, CDR2 YFSETQ. CDR3 bases: TGCGCCAGCAGCTTAGGTTCTCTAGCAGATACGCAGTATTTT. It encodes CASSLGSLADTQYF.

In this sample, this clone turned up a few times. At one of its ends the junction is not consistent with the germline gene, which may arise from a read error. This chain joins TRBV2 and TRBJ1-1, with D possibly being TRBD1 (6 bases). The CDR3 has 12 amino acids. Per the germline V gene, CDR1 is SNHLY and CDR2 is FYNNEI. Here the CDR3 reads CASSAQGTEAFF. The CDR3, as DNA: TGTGCCAGCAGTGCACAGGGAACTGAGGCTTTCTTT.

The chain combines TRBV2 with TRBJ2-7; no clear D gene. V was trimmed by 2 bases and J by 3 bases, leaving 8 bases between them. Germline CDR1 reads SNHLY; CDR2 reads FYNNEI. The CDR3 covers 13 residues. The CDR3 reads CASSEIRLYEQYF. The CDR3 DNA sequence: TGTGCCAGCAGTGAAATCAGGCTCTACGAGCAGTACTTC.

The chain combines TRBV11-1 with TRBJ2-5, with D perhaps matching TRBD2 (5 bases). The germline V gene has CDR1 SGHAT and CDR2 FQDESV (reference sequence). The V gene lost 5 bases and the J gene lost 2 bases, with 12 bases spanning the gap. The CDR3 extends over 14 amino acids. CDR3 in DNA: TGTGCCAGCAGCCCCGGGATTGGGCAAGAGACCCAGTACTTC. This translates into CASSPGIGQETQYF.

This clone showed up just a few times. The V and J genes are TRBV6-1 and TRBJ2-1; TRBD2 aligns across 8 bases. V was clipped by 8 bases and J by 9 bases; unmatched bases: 15. The CDR3 extends over 15 amino acids. CDR1 and CDR2 (germline): MNHNS, SASEGT. The CDR3 bases are TGTGCCAGCCAATTGGTTGGCGGGGGGACGGGTGAGCAGTTCTTC. Protein sequence: CASQLVGGGTGEQFF.

This chain joins TRBV7-3 and TRBJ1-6, with a weak D call TRBD1 (6 bases). Germline V lookup: CDR1 SGHTA, CDR2 FQGTGA. Trimming took 5 bases from V and 5 from J, leaving 10 bases between them. The CDR3 is made up of 14 amino acids. The chain's CDR3 is CASSLDRNNSPLHF. DNA of the CDR3: TGTGCCAGCAGCCTAGACAGGAATAATTCACCCCTCCACTTT.

This clone was picked up a small number of times. The V gene is TRBV14, the J gene TRBJ2-7, with TRBD1 identical over 8 bases. This CDR3 has 14 amino acids. Germline trimming cut 8 bases from V and 6 bases from J; bases unmatched to any gene: 12. Germline V gene sequence: CDR1 SGHDN, CDR2 FVKESK. The CDR3 protein is CASQKGAGGAEQYF. In nucleotides, the CDR3 is TGTGCCAGCCAAAAAGGGGCAGGGGGCGCCGAGCAGTACTTC.

This chain joins TRBV15 and TRBJ2-5; no clear D. The CDR3 is made up of 14 amino acids. The germline CDR1 and CDR2 sequences are LNHNV and YYDKDF (reference sequence). Deletions cut 0 bases from V and 11 bases from J, with 16 bases between. CDR3 bases: TGTGCCACCAGCAGAGATGCGGATGGCTCCGTGCAGTACTTC. This gives the protein CATSRDADGSVQYF.

This clone was detected only a few times. The rearrangement joins TRBV5-6 to TRBJ2-6; no firm D call. The V gene lost 0 bases and the J gene lost 2 bases, with 12 bases spanning the gap. The CDR3 length is 17 residues. Germline loops: CDR1 SGHDT, CDR2 YYEEEE. CDR3 sequence reads: CASSLAWSPAGANVLTF. The DNA of the CDR3 is TGTGCCAGCAGCTTGGCCTGGAGCCCCGCTGGGGCCAACGTCCTGACTTTC.

The rearrangement links TRBV7-8 to TRBJ2-1; 10 bases fit TRBD1. CDR3 length: 15 amino acids. Germline V gene lookup returns CDR1 SGHVS and CDR2 FQNEAQ. V lost 3 bases and J lost 2; bases outside the gene matches: 1. CDR3 in amino acids: CASSFGQGAYNEQFF. Written as DNA, the CDR3 is TGTGCCAGCAGCTTTGGACAGGGGGCCTACAATGAGCAGTTCTTC.

The chain couples TRBV18 to TRBJ2-7; 7 bases fit TRBD1. Germline V gene sequence: CDR1 KGHSH, CDR2 LQKENI. J was trimmed by 7 bases and V by 4 bases; bases with no gene match: 4. CDR3 size: 12 residues. The CDR3 DNA sequence: TGTGCCAGCTCACGCGACAGGGATGAGCAGTACTTC. Translated: CASSRDRDEQYF.

This clone was counted a few times. This rearrangement joins TRBV19 to TRBJ1-6, with TRBD1 identical over 7 bases. Germline CDR1 and CDR2: LNHDA and SQIVND (reference sequence). The CDR3 sequence is 15 residues long. Trimming cost V 8 bases and J 9 bases; bases outside gene matches: 13. The CDR3 coding sequence is TGTGCCAGTCAACAGGGGAAAGTCGTAAGTTCACCCCTCCACTTT. Protein product: CASQQGKVVSSPLHF.

The chain uses TRBV6-4 and TRBJ2-6; D is uncertain. This CDR3 contains 16 residues. V was pared by 0 bases and J by 3 bases, with 9 bases between. CDR1 and CDR2 from the germline V gene are MRHNA and SNTAGT. Here the CDR3 DNA reads TGTGCCAGCAGTGACTCGAGTACTGGTGGGGCCAACGTCCTGACTTTC. Amino acid sequence: CASSDSSTGGANVLTF.

This chain links TRBV6-5 with TRBJ1-2, with D unclear. Germline CDR1 is MNHEY and CDR2 is SVGAGI. The CDR3 has 15 amino acids. V gave up 2 bases and J gave up 5 bases, with 15 bases separating them. This CDR3 is CASSYGQPSGYGYTF. CDR3 in DNA: TGTGCCAGCAGTTACGGGCAGCCCTCTGGGTATGGCTACACCTTC.

This clone showed up just a few times. The rearrangement uses TRBV5-1 and TRBJ2-2, with D unclear. CDR1 SGHRS and CDR2 YFSETQ come from the germline V gene. The CDR3 contains 11 residues. V gave up 4 bases and J gave up 10 bases, with 8 bases separating them. The CDR3 loop reads CASSLSAELFF. The CDR3 DNA reads as TGCGCCAGCAGCCTCAGCGCGGAGCTGTTTTTT.

V is TRBV18 and J is TRBJ2-5; TRBD2 might be the D (6 bases). This CDR3 is 14 amino acids long. Per germline, CDR1 KGHSH and CDR2 LQKENI. Between the trimmed V and J ends, which lost 3 bases and 2 bases, there was a span of 10 bases. The CDR3 DNA reads as TGTGCCAGCTCACCGCCGGGGGAACAAGAGACCCAGTACTTC. Translating it yields CASSPPGEQETQYF.

This clone was counted a single time. J is TRBJ1-5 and V is TRBV7-8, with 7 bases matching TRBD1. This CDR3 spans 17 amino acids. V was clipped by 5 bases and J by 0 bases; unmatched bases: 10. The germline CDR1 and CDR2 sequences are SGHVS and FQNEAQ. CDR3 sequence (DNA): TGTGCCAGCAGCCGTGACTCGACAGGGATTAGCAATCAGCCCCAGCATTTT. Residues: CASSRDSTGISNQPQHF.

This clone was seen more than once but under ten times. CDR3 region: CASSLGDRGLKETQYF. The CDR3 DNA reads TGTGCCAGCAGCTTAGGCGACAGGGGGTTAAAAGAGACCCAGTACTTC. V and J are TRBV7-9 and TRBJ2-5, with 9 bases fitting TRBD1. The V gene's germline CDR1 is SEHNR and CDR2 FQNEAQ (reference sequence). The CDR3 runs to 16 residues. Trimming at V came to 1 base and at J to 3 bases, leaving 6 bases not matched to a gene.

This clone was seen more than once but under ten times. The CDR3 DNA reads as TGTGCCACCAGCAGGGGGGCTATCTCTGGCTACACCTTC. Its translation: CATSRGAISGYTF. The chain couples TRBV15 to TRBJ1-2; a weak D match, TRBD1 (6 bases). CDR1 is LNHNV, CDR2 YYDKDF, per germline (reference sequence). CDR3 length: 13 amino acids. V was cut by 3 bases and J by 7 bases, with 12 bases left in between.

This clone has only a few counts. The rearrangement uses TRBV4-2 and TRBJ2-7; tentative D call: TRBD2 (5 bases). Per the germline V gene, CDR1 is LGHNA and CDR2 is YNFKEQ. The V and J ends lost 4 bases and 3 bases respectively, with 10 bases between them. The CDR3 consists of 13 residues. CDR3 sequence (DNA): TGTGCCAGCAGCCCCCCCGAGGGCTACGAGCAGTACTTC. This encodes CASSPPEGYEQYF.

This CDR3 is CASSPGGSTDTQYF. For the CDR3, the DNA is TGTGCCAGCAGCCCTGGGGGGAGCACAGATACGCAGTATTTT. This chain links TRBV7-2 with TRBJ2-3; possible D gene TRBD2, 6 bases. V lost 5 bases and J 0 bases, leaving 9 bases between the germline ends. From germline, CDR1 is SGHTA and CDR2 FQGNSA. The CDR3 runs to 14 residues.

This clone occurred a few times. The same CDR3 arises from other DNA sequences in this sample as well. This chain uses TRBV7-2 with TRBJ2-3; the D gene is possibly TRBD1 (5 bases). V was clipped by 1 base and J by 3 bases, with 11 bases between them. The CDR3 runs to 15 residues. Germline-derived CDR1 and CDR2 are SGHTA and FQGNSA. The CDR3 region is CASSLEARVTDTQYF. CDR3 DNA sequence: TGTGCCAGCAGCTTAGAGGCCAGGGTTACAGATACGCAGTATTTT.

The rearrangement links TRBV15 to TRBJ2-2; D is perhaps TRBD1 (6 bases). The CDR3 loop spans 12 amino acids. The germline V gene has CDR1 LNHNV and CDR2 YYDKDF (reference sequence). V dropped 4 bases and J dropped 6 bases, with 6 bases sitting between them. The CDR3: CATSTGAGELFF. The CDR3 DNA reads as TGTGCCACCAGCACAGGGGCCGGGGAGCTGTTTTTT.